The TCR beta chain under discussion was sequenced for a study of immune heterogeneity within non-small cell lung tumors. Study at large: Tumors were classified as 4 squamous cell carcinomas, under 11 non-squamous carcinomas and 1 not otherwise specified.

In its sample, this clonotype was seen many times. Using 32 V and 13 J primers, multiplex PCR amplified TCR beta CDR3. TCRdb used MiXCR to reprocess the multiplex PCR reads, holding one entry per CDR3 protein. The sample records under 20,000 distinct CDR3 sequences, about 30% being singletons. The template for each sample was roughly 600 ng of genomic DNA, which had been extracted from bulk tumor tissue. Multiple biopsies spaced far apart were taken from each primary tumor during surgery. Samples came from untreated patients having curative surgery for newly diagnosed non-small cell lung cancer. A total of more than twelve patients with newly diagnosed non-small cell lung cancer, all of whom were undergoing surgery with curative intent, made up the donors. This receptor was identified in a man aged 35 to 55 with non-small cell lung cancer. The sample taken for sequencing was lung tumor tissue.

CDR3 DNA: TGTGCCAGTGGGCTAGGGGGGGACACCGGGGAGCTGTTTTTT. It specifies CASGLGGDTGELFF. The J gene is TRBJ2-2, the V gene TRBV12-3 or TRBV12-4, with TRBD2 as a possible D gene (7 bases). Between the trimmed V and J ends, which lost 9 bases and 3 bases, there was a span of 14 bases. The CDR3 is 14 residues long.